In this sample, the clone carrying this T cell receptor (beta chain) turned up many times. Antigen unknown. Previously described methods and listed TCR primers were employed for the bulk TCR libraries. Via MiXCR, TCRdb re-called the PCR reads, giving one row per CDR3 protein. Of about 510,000 distinct CDR3 sequences listed, 20% to 25% are singletons. Sorted inputs of about 20,000 to 1,000,000 cells, with 10%, 30% or 50% RNA, yielded naive CD8 libraries. The sample originates from a study of molecular identifiers for immune sequencing clone quantification. Study findings and constraints: Clones exceeding 20 RNA copies carried over 97% of effector molecules but under 1% of naive-cell molecules.

The TCR originated in a human donor in good health. Some libraries in this study had Jurkat cell RNA spiked in. Sequencing was performed on naive CD8+ T cells from blood, with Jurkat cell RNA spiked in. The subset is: FACS-sorted CD8+CD4-CCR7+CD45RA+ naive T cells.

The CDR3 sequence is CASSLGSGLSDEQFF. The CDR3 coding sequence is TGTGCCAGCAGTTTAGGGTCAGGGCTTTCGGATGAGCAGTTCTTC. The chain joins TRBV27 to TRBJ2-1, with D possibly being TRBD1 (5 bases). V lost 2 bases and J 8 bases, leaving 16 bases between the germline ends. CDR1 and CDR2 from the germline V gene are MNHEY and SMNVEV (reference sequence). The CDR3 loop spans 15 amino acids.